The rows below give T cell receptor beta chains drawn from one sample of a study of T cells after yellow fever vaccination. From the 5' RACE reads, TCRdb called clonotypes with MiXCR, one entry per CDR3 protein. This sample has hundreds of thousands of distinct CDR3 sequences, with less than 15% found just once. Source: PBMCs, taken on the day of the yellow fever booster vaccination. The receptors stem from a young man who received the YFV17D yellow fever vaccine. Each CDR3 is given with its conserved first and last residue. A D gene is named only where the DNA matches it firmly. Clone size appears in some rows only: once, few, many, or a class for an expanded clone.

size,D,J,V,CDR3,DNA
.,.,TRBJ2-1,TRBV6-1,CASKRKRGSYNEQFF,TGTGCCAGCAAGAGGAAGAGGGGCTCCTACAATGAGCAGTTCTTC
few,TRBD1,TRBJ2-1,TRBV6-6,CASSYTGDNEQFF,TGTGCCAGCAGTTACACAGGGGACAATGAGCAGTTCTTC
once,TRBD2,TRBJ2-7,TRBV6-1,CASRIAGVGYEQYF,TGTGCCAGCCGGATAGCGGGAGTTGGCTACGAGCAGTACTTC
few,TRBD2,TRBJ2-1,TRBV10-2,CASRGLEGSYNEQFF,TGCGCCAGCAGAGGACTAGAGGGTTCCTACAATGAGCAGTTCTTC
.,TRBD2,TRBJ2-1,TRBV20-1,CSAREVAGNNEQFF,TGCAGTGCTAGAGAAGTAGCGGGAAACAATGAGCAGTTCTTC
many,.,TRBJ2-2,TRBV9,CASSALTGPVLALDTGELFF,TGTGCCAGCAGCGCATTGACCGGGCCAGTACTAGCCCTCGACACCGGGGAGCTGTTTTTT
.,TRBD1,TRBJ2-7,TRBV29-1,CSVGTGDPYEQYF,TGCAGCGTCGGGACAGGCGACCCCTACGAGCAGTACTTC
.,.,TRBJ2-7,TRBV21-1,CASSKLWGLAGPREQYF,TGTGCCAGCAGCAAACTCTGGGGACTAGCGGGACCGCGGGAGCAGTACTTC
.,.,TRBJ2-7,TRBV27,CASSRGDPNLYEQYF,TGTGCCAGCAGCAGGGGGGATCCTAACCTCTACGAGCAGTACTTC
.,.,TRBJ2-1,TRBV21-1,CASSKGGLFLVGNEQFF,TGTGCCAGCAGCAAAGGGGGTCTGTTCCTAGTTGGCAATGAGCAGTTCTTC
few,.,TRBJ1-1,TRBV4-3,CASSQGSGRMNTEAFF,TGCGCCAGCAGCCAAGGATCTGGACGGATGAACACTGAAGCTTTCTTT
.,.,TRBJ1-2,TRBV12-3/TRBV12-4,CATVEGTVSYGYTF,TGTGCCACCGTCGAGGGTACGGTTAGCTATGGCTACACCTTC
.,.,TRBJ2-5,TRBV24-1,CATSDSDGETQYF,TGTGCCACCAGTGATTCGGACGGGGAGACCCAGTACTTC
few,.,TRBJ2-7,TRBV3-1,CASRQTSSVPYEQYF,TGTGCCAGCAGACAAACCTCTAGCGTTCCCTACGAGCAGTACTTC
.,.,TRBJ2-3,TRBV11-2,CASRKGISDTQYF,TGTGCCAGCCGGAAGGGCATATCAGATACGCAGTATTTT
many,TRBD1,TRBJ2-4,TRBV5-1,CASSSPGTGGNIQYF,TGCGCCAGCAGCTCCCCCGGGACAGGGGGGAACATTCAGTACTTC
.,TRBD2,TRBJ2-7,TRBV7-9,CASRPSGSEYYEQYF,TGTGCCAGCAGGCCTAGCGGGAGTGAGTACTACGAGCAGTACTTC
few,TRBD1,TRBJ2-7,TRBV5-1,CASSVPQGDSYEQYF,TGCGCCAGCAGCGTCCCACAGGGGGACTCCTACGAGCAGTACTTC
.,TRBD1,TRBJ2-5,TRBV7-6,CASNPTGYQETQYF,TGTGCCAGCAACCCGACAGGGTACCAAGAGACCCAGTACTTC
few,.,TRBJ2-3,TRBV20-1,CSASGDSSTDTQYF,TGCAGTGCTAGTGGGGACTCCAGCACAGATACGCAGTATTTT
.,.,TRBJ1-1,TRBV5-1,CASSLEVGAGTEAFF,TGCGCCAGCAGCTTGGAGGTTGGGGCAGGGACTGAAGCTTTCTTT
many,.,TRBJ2-1,TRBV5-6,CASSPPGAQGNEQFF,TGTGCCAGCAGCCCCCCCGGGGCTCAGGGGAATGAGCAGTTCTTC
few,.,TRBJ1-2,TRBV4-3,CASSRGLNGYGYTF,TGCGCCAGCTCACGCGGACTTAATGGGTATGGCTACACCTTC
few,.,TRBJ2-1,TRBV29-1,CSVGVVDREVNEQFF,TGCAGCGTTGGGGTAGTTGACAGGGAGGTCAATGAGCAGTTCTTC
many,.,TRBJ1-2,TRBV29-1,CSARGRLAGGYTF,TGCAGCGCGAGGGGACGCCTCGCCGGGGGCTACACCTTC
.,TRBD2,TRBJ2-7,TRBV7-8,CASSLDTGGPRREQYF,TGTGCCAGCAGCTTAGACACGGGAGGGCCAAGGAGAGAGCAGTACTTC
.,TRBD2,TRBJ2-3,TRBV29-1,CSVERLAGGTDTQYF,TGCAGCGTTGAACGACTAGCGGGAGGCACAGATACGCAGTATTTT